This note documents a single T cell receptor (beta chain) sequence. The table lists this clonotype with a few counts. Its antigen is unknown. There are no base qualities to consult, and no much larger clone falls within one base. This specimen comes from a study of T cells in Graves' hyperthyroidism and ophthalmopathy (dated by TCRdb to the late 2010s). For the wider study: Peripheral blood was sampled at the time of initial diagnosis, prior to any treatment. TCR V-J signatures able to tell the groups apart were searched for in a discovery cohort of 100 patients, of whom roughly 42 had Graves' ophthalmopathy and 57 had stable Graves' hyperthyroidism. Prospective prediction of ophthalmopathy was tested in an independent validation cohort consisting of 18 hyperthyroidism patients and some 16 patients who later progressed to ophthalmopathy. The roughly 90 discovery patients were divided at random into training and test sets in a 7:3 ratio. In roughly six Graves' hyperthyroidism patients, the study also compared T-cell repertoires from thyroid tissue with T-cell repertoires from blood. Once sampling was done, hyperthyroidism patients were given methimazole at a starting dose of 30 mg daily, whereas ophthalmopathy patients were given high-dose intravenous methylprednisolone. According to the paper, TCR Vbeta CDR3 sequencing was carried out on approximately 140 peripheral blood samples, which came from fewer than 50 ophthalmopathy, 75 or so hyperthyroidism and 17 progressor patients. Results and caveats for the whole study, not just this receptor: Blood samples also contained most of the expanded thyroid clonotypes (frequency above 0.001), which suggests that blood repertoires may reflect thyroid immune responses. Ophthalmopathy was separated from stable hyperthyroidism by a 13 V-J signature model, with approximately 90% sensitivity and around 81% specificity obtained in cross-validation and 80%/75% obtained in testing. During validation, the model predicted progression to ophthalmopathy a median of around 7 months ahead of onset, with around 71% sensitivity and around 72% specificity. Sample size was not statistically predetermined, and investigators were not blinded to group allocation.

The TCR beta CDR3 regions were amplified from the RNA transcripts. The TCR CDR3 was subjected to a first round of RT-PCR using the HTBI primer set and the Qiagen OneStep RT-PCR kit. The libraries were constructed in a second round of multiplex PCR and then size-selected and purified. Libraries were sequenced paired-end with 100 bp reads on an Illumina HiSeq2000. Per the original workflow: SOAPnuke was used to process the raw data, throwing out any read that contained adapters or uncalled bases, had a mean Phred below 15, or lacked an exact constant-primer or identifier match. High-quality paired reads were merged with COPE v1.2.5, and unique nucleotide sequences were defined as clonotypes. Clonotypes were aligned to IMGT TRBV, TRBD and TRBJ reference segments using MiTCR v1.1. The analysis was restricted to V-J combinations with a frequency above 0.0001, which together covered 98% to 99.2% of the repertoires. A TCS score was defined as the ratio between F50 (clonal expansion) and ExV (chaos), using BLOSUM62-based TCRdist between CDR3 peptides within each V-J. Welch's t-statistics and random forest reduced fewer than 550 V-J features to 10 to 15, which were used in a naive Bayes classifier (R e1071). The public reads were reanalyzed by TCRdb: fastp trimming at Q25, MiXCR alignment, in-frame beta chains only. Every entry covers one CDR3 protein and lists the most common genes and DNA from its rows. The V and J calls were determined by TCRdb, not by the authors. For this sample there are around 350,000 distinct CDR3 sequences; roughly 15% appear just once. Of the sample, 15% to 20% is held by the ten largest clones.

Looking up the germline V gene yields CDR1 SGHRS and CDR2 YFSETQ. Reading from cysteine to phenylalanine, the CDR3 counts 13 amino acids. The DNA shown is the 39-base CDR3, in frame from base 1. A distance of 10 bases separates the germline ends of V and J, which lose 6 bases and 1 base respectively. Ophthalmopathy patients had moderately to severely active disease, with a Clinical Activity Score of 3 or more, a NOSPECS grade of 4 or more, and a disease duration of less than 3 months. Exclusion was applied to patients with uncontrolled infections, other autoimmune diseases, pregnancy or lactation. Diagnoses were established on the basis of clinical symptoms, serum thyroxine and TRAb, thyroid ultrasound, and orbital computed tomography. PBMCs were separated from around 9.1 ml of fresh peripheral blood using Ficoll-Paque density gradient centrifugation. Total RNA was extracted with Trizol reagent, and quality was checked on an Agilent 2100 Bioanalyzer.

The receptor comes from a woman in her twenties or thirties with Graves' ophthalmopathy. The source material was blood. This chain is built from TRBV5-1 and TRBJ1-1; TRBD1 might be the D gene, on 6 matching bases. The CDR3 region: CASKDRSNTEAFF. The sequenced DNA is TGCGCCAGCAAAGACAGGTCGAACACTGAAGCTTTCTTT.